Following are 22 T cell receptor beta chains from one sample sequenced in a study of PD-1 blockade in classical Hodgkin lymphoma (dated by TCRdb to 2020 to 2022). The library came from the immunoSEQ multiplex PCR assay. TCRdb provides this immuneACCESS table in a form limited to in-frame rearrangements. Some clones are lacking; in checked studies, under half of them reflect an unresolved V gene, and why the rest are absent is not known. The sample contains about 44,000 clones, 55% to 80% of them found a single time. The top ten clonotypes cover approximately 3% of the sample. This specimen's time point label, per the study, means: cycle 4 day 1 (C4D1), after six to seven weeks of nivolumab. Every trial patient had relapsed following autologous stem cell transplantation, and prior brentuximab vedotin exposure was what differed among cohorts A, B and C. Material: peripheral blood mononuclear cells (PBMCs), obtained before the fourth cycle of nivolumab. All receptors come from a human donor with classical Hodgkin lymphoma.

This clone showed up just a few times. The CDR3 DNA follows: TGTGCCACCCGACTAGCGGGAGGCGCTTTTAAAGAGACCCAGTACTTC. It yields the protein CATRLAGGAFKETQYF. The chain joins TRBV7-2 to TRBJ2-5, with 13 bases matching TRBD2. CDR1 is SGHTA, CDR2 FQGNSA, per germline. The CDR3 covers 16 residues. V gave up 10 bases and J gave up 3 bases; unmatched junction bases: 11.

The CDR3 DNA follows: TGTGCCAGCAGCTTAGGATTTGATAGCAATCAGCCCCAGCATTTT. It yields the protein CASSLGFDSNQPQHF. This chain links TRBV7-9 with TRBJ1-5; D not certain. This CDR3 has 15 residues. The V and J ends lost 1 base and 0 bases respectively, with 7 bases between them. Per the germline V gene, CDR1 is SEHNR and CDR2 is FQNEAQ (reference sequence).

The V and J genes are TRBV4-3 and TRBJ2-2; D may correspond to TRBD1 or TRBD2 (6 bases each). The V gene lost 1 base and the J gene lost 4 bases, with 16 bases spanning the gap. CDR3 size: 17 residues. CDR1 is LGHNA, CDR2 YSLEER, per germline. The CDR3 is CASSQAPRGQGTGELFF. CDR3 nucleotide sequence: TGCGCCAGCAGCCAAGCCCCCCGGGGGCAGGGCACCGGGGAGCTGTTTTTT.

V and J are TRBV7-2 and TRBJ2-7; D remains ambiguous. Germline lookup yields CDR1 SGHTA and CDR2 FQGNSA. This CDR3 has 14 amino acids. V was trimmed by 3 bases and J by 3 bases, leaving 12 bases between them. The DNA of the CDR3 is TGTGCCAGCAGCTTGTTCGGGCGGTTCTACGAGCAGTACTTC. Translation: CASSLFGRFYEQYF.

The J gene is TRBJ2-2, the V gene TRBV27; D gene uncertain. Germline-derived CDR1 and CDR2 are MNHEY and SMNVEV (reference sequence). V was trimmed by 1 base and J by 3 bases, leaving 6 bases between them. The CDR3 runs 14 residues. The CDR3 DNA sequence: TGTGCCAGCAGTTTATTCGGTTACACCGGGGAGCTGTTTTTT. As protein: CASSLFGYTGELFF.

The CDR3 loop is CASSEALPGKLEQYF. The CDR3 region has the DNA TGTGCCAGCAGTGAAGCGCTTCCGGGCAAACTGGAGCAGTACTTC. V and J are TRBV6-1 and TRBJ2-7; D gene unclear. Germline values: CDR1 MNHNS, CDR2 SASEGT. Trimming pared 0 bases from V and 7 bases from J, leaving 16 bases between. The CDR3 is 15 residues long.

The rearrangement uses TRBV6-1 and TRBJ2-3; 8 bases are shared with TRBD2. In germline, CDR1 is MNHNS, CDR2 SASEGT. V shed 3 bases and J 6 bases; nucleotides not matched to a gene: 2. There are 13 residues in the CDR3. CDR3 in DNA: TGTGCCAGCAGTGAGGGCGGGAGGGATACGCAGTATTTT. Encoded protein: CASSEGGRDTQYF.

J is TRBJ2-5 and V is TRBV30; no firm D call. The assigned J gene may be wrong: the sequence end matches TRBJ2-7 better. Germline CDR1 and CDR2: GTSNPN and SVGIG (reference sequence). This CDR3 spans 11 amino acids. The CDR3 is CAWSMAYEQYF. In DNA, the CDR3 is TGTGCCTGGAGTATGGCCTACGAGCAGTACTTC.

The rearrangement links TRBV10-3 to TRBJ2-5; D unresolved. V was clipped by 6 bases and J by 5 bases, with 10 bases between them. Germline CDR1 reads ENHRY; CDR2 reads SYGVKD. The CDR3 runs to 12 residues. CDR3 in amino acids: CAISSGRETQYF. Written as DNA, the CDR3 is TGTGCCATCAGCTCCGGGCGGGAGACCCAGTACTTC.

The chain combines TRBV6-6 with TRBJ2-7; D may be TRBD2 (6 bases). CDR3 length: 14 amino acids. Germline loops: CDR1 MNHNY, CDR2 SVGAGI (reference sequence). The V gene lost 3 bases and the J gene lost 2 bases, with 11 bases spanning the gap. The CDR3 DNA follows: TGTGCCAGCAGTTATGGGGACTCGCCCTACGAGCAGTACTTC. Its protein product is CASSYGDSPYEQYF.

The chain carries TRBV9 and TRBJ1-3; D is possibly TRBD1 (6 bases). V lost 0 bases, J lost 5 bases, and 9 bases lay in between. Germline V lookup: CDR1 SGDLS, CDR2 YYNGEE. CDR3 size: 14 residues. CDR3 in DNA: TGTGCCAGCAGCGTAGCAGGGGATAGAAACACCATATATTTT. This sequence encodes CASSVAGDRNTIYF.

V usage is TRBV7-9 and J usage is TRBJ1-2, with 7 bases lining up with TRBD1. Germline V gene lookup returns CDR1 SEHNR and CDR2 FQNEAQ (reference sequence). V lost 5 bases to trimming and J lost 4 bases; unmatched junction nucleotides: 10. The CDR3 is 15 amino acids. The CDR3 loop is CASSPEGAPGYGYTF. In DNA form, the CDR3 reads TGTGCCAGCAGCCCAGAGGGGGCGCCGGGCTATGGCTACACCTTC.

The J gene is TRBJ2-7, the V gene TRBV28; D perhaps matches TRBD2 (6 bases). The DNA end is a closer match to TRBJ2-1, so the J assignment may be wrong. The CDR3 sequence is 17 residues long. CDR1 MDHEN and CDR2 SYDVKM come from the germline V gene. As DNA, the CDR3 is TGTGCCAGCAGCACCTCTCCCGGGAGAAACCCCTACAATGAGCAGTTCTTC. This codes for CASSTSPGRNPYNEQFF.

J is TRBJ2-7 and V is TRBV28; D might be TRBD1 (6 bases). V was pared by 10 bases and J by 7 bases, with 17 bases between. From germline, CDR1 is MDHEN and CDR2 SYDVKM. CDR3 size: 12 residues. The CDR3 region has the DNA TGTGCCATACGGACAGAGATGAGGGAGCAGTACTTC. This codes for CAIRTEMREQYF.

The rearrangement links TRBV6-5 to TRBJ2-1; 7 nucleotides align to TRBD1. The CDR3 sequence is 15 residues long. Germline CDR1 is MNHEY and CDR2 is SVGAGI. V shed 7 bases and J 0 bases; nucleotides not matched to a gene: 6. The CDR3 DNA follows: TGTGCCAGCAATCCAGGGACAGTCTCCTACAATGAGCAGTTCTTC. Translation gives CASNPGTVSYNEQFF.

This clone occurred a few times. V is TRBV21-1 and J is TRBJ2-5; the D call of TRBD1 is as the table states it, not checked on the DNA. TRBV21-1 is annotated as a pseudogene. The CDR3 runs to 14 residues. This CDR3 is CASSATGTKETQYF. DNA for the CDR3: TGTGCCAGCAGCGCTACAGGCACCAAAGAGACCCAGTACTTC.

This chain connects TRBV27 to TRBJ1-5, with 8 bases fitting TRBD1. The V segment lost 4 bases and the J segment 7 bases; nucleotides outside the gene matches: 6. Germline V lookup: CDR1 MNHEY, CDR2 SMNVEV (reference sequence). The CDR3 consists of 14 residues. The chain's CDR3 is CASSSQGGGQPQHF. In nucleotides, the CDR3 is TGTGCCAGCAGTTCACAGGGGGGAGGACAGCCCCAGCATTTT.

J is TRBJ2-3 and V is TRBV6-5, with a weak D call TRBD1 (7 bases). Germline loops: CDR1 MNHEY, CDR2 SVGAGI. The ends were cut back, 4 bases at V and 1 base at J, with 12 bases in the middle. CDR3 length equals 15 residues. The CDR3, as DNA: TGTGCCAGCAGTTGGGGAGGACAGGGCACAGATACGCAGTATTTT. It translates to CASSWGGQGTDTQYF.

This clone was detected a few times. The V call is TRBV5-1, the J call TRBJ2-5, with D hard to call. The germline V and J ends were trimmed by 0 bases and 4 bases, with 13 bases remaining between them. Germline-derived CDR1 and CDR2 are SGHRS and YFSETQ. This CDR3 has 15 amino acids. The CDR3 DNA sequence: TGCGCCAGCAGCTTGGCGGCAGCTGTGAGAGAGACCCAGTACTTC. Its protein is CASSLAAAVRETQYF.

The rearrangement uses TRBV18 and TRBJ1-3; D gene unclear. The germline CDR1 and CDR2 sequences are KGHSH and LQKENI. Deletions cut 2 bases from V and 0 bases from J, with 11 bases between. The length of the CDR3 is 16 residues. The CDR3 loop is CASSPATGFSGNTIYF. The DNA for the CDR3 is TGTGCCAGCTCACCAGCGACGGGCTTCTCTGGAAACACCATATATTTT.

This clone is a singleton in its sample. This chain uses TRBV6-1 with TRBJ2-5, with 9 bases fitting TRBD1. The CDR3 extends over 15 amino acids. CDR1 is MNHNS and CDR2 is SASEGT in the germline V gene. The J segment lost 0 bases and the V segment lost 6 bases, leaving 5 bases of the junction unmatched. In DNA, the CDR3 is TGTGCCAGCAGACCCGGGACAGGGAACCAAGAGACCCAGTACTTC. This sequence encodes CASRPGTGNQETQYF.

V is TRBV9 and J is TRBJ1-3, with a tentative D call TRBD1 (6 bases). The ends were cut back, 3 bases at V and 4 bases at J, with 17 bases in the middle. Germline V gene data show CDR1 as SGDLS and CDR2 as YYNGEE. CDR3 length: 16 amino acids. CDR3 sequence: CASSALQGTGGNTIYF. CDR3 sequence (DNA): TGTGCCAGCAGCGCACTTCAGGGGACGGGAGGAAACACCATATATTTT.